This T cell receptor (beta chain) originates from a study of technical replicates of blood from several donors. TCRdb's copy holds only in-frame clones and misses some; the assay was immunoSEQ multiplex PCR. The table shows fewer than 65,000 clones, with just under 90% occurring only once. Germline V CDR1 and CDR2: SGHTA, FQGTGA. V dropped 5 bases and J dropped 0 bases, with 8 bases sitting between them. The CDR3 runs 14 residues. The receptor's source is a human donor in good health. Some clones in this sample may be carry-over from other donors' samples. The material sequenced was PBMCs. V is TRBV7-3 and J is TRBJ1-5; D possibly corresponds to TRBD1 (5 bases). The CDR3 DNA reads TGTGCCAGCAGCCCAGACAGTAGCAATCAGCCCCAGCATTTT. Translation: CASSPDSSNQPQHF.